These T cell receptor beta chains were read from a single sample in a study of T cell responses to AZD1222 COVID-19 vaccine. TCRdb's table, derived via immunoSEQ multiplex PCR, lists solely in-frame clones and lacks some. The table records approximately 100,000 clones, roughly 90% of them present only once. The sequencing used peripheral blood, collected on day 0 of AZD1222 vaccination. These TCRs come from an adult in good health. Both conserved end residues are part of each CDR3. A D gene is named only where the DNA matches it firmly. Clone size is not always given. Where it is, it says once, few, many or a class for expanded clones.

D gene: TRBD1; V gene: TRBV27; clone size: -; J gene: TRBJ2-5; CDR3 protein: CASSPWTGETQYF; CDR3 DNA: TGTGCCAGCAGTCCTTGGACAGGAGAGACCCAGTACTTC
D gene: -; V gene: TRBV6-5; clone size: -; J gene: TRBJ1-4; CDR3 protein: CASSYSYSPPNEKLFF; CDR3 DNA: TGTGCCAGCAGTTACTCGTATAGCCCCCCTAATGAAAAACTGTTTTTT
D gene: TRBD2; V gene: TRBV5-1; clone size: -; J gene: TRBJ2-2; CDR3 protein: CASSLGTSAGELFF; CDR3 DNA: TGCGCCAGCAGCTTGGGGACTAGCGCCGGGGAGCTGTTTTTT
D gene: -; V gene: TRBV6-5; clone size: -; J gene: TRBJ1-3; CDR3 protein: CASRYTEASGNTIYF; CDR3 DNA: TGTGCCAGCAGATATACAGAGGCTTCTGGAAACACCATATATTTT
D gene: TRBD1; V gene: TRBV12-5; clone size: once; J gene: TRBJ1-4; CDR3 protein: CASGLVRSRGHEKLFF; CDR3 DNA: TGTGCTAGTGGTTTGGTAAGGAGCAGGGGGCATGAAAAACTGTTTTTT
D gene: TRBD1; V gene: TRBV13; clone size: -; J gene: TRBJ2-2; CDR3 protein: CASKTGTGYTGELFF; CDR3 DNA: TGTGCCAGCAAGACCGGGACAGGGTACACCGGGGAGCTGTTTTTT
D gene: -; V gene: TRBV6-6; clone size: once; J gene: TRBJ1-1; CDR3 protein: CASSITGPTEAFF; CDR3 DNA: TGTGCCAGCAGCATCACAGGGCCCACTGAAGCTTTCTTT
D gene: TRBD1; V gene: TRBV3-1/TRBV3-2; clone size: -; J gene: TRBJ1-2; CDR3 protein: CASSRGQGRGYTF; CDR3 DNA: TGTGCCAGCAGCCGGGGACAGGGCCGCGGCTACACCTTC
D gene: TRBD2; V gene: TRBV4-1; clone size: -; J gene: TRBJ2-1; CDR3 protein: CASSQDSAGRAKNEQFF; CDR3 DNA: TGCGCCAGCAGCCAAGATTCTGCCGGGAGGGCGAAGAATGAGCAGTTCTTC
D gene: -; V gene: TRBV7-9; clone size: -; J gene: TRBJ2-2; CDR3 protein: CASSFPGALTAGELFF; CDR3 DNA: TGTGCCAGCAGCTTTCCCGGAGCGCTTACAGCCGGGGAGCTGTTTTTT
D gene: -; V gene: TRBV18; clone size: -; J gene: TRBJ1-2; CDR3 protein: CASSPLDDYGYTF; CDR3 DNA: TGTGCCAGCTCACCATTGGACGACTATGGCTACACCTTC
D gene: -; V gene: TRBV18; clone size: -; J gene: TRBJ1-5; CDR3 protein: CASTERQLSNQPQHF; CDR3 DNA: TGTGCCAGCACGGAAAGACAGTTAAGCAATCAGCCCCAGCATTTT
D gene: -; V gene: TRBV10-1; clone size: -; J gene: TRBJ2-1; CDR3 protein: CASSAAAGDLDEQFF; CDR3 DNA: TGCGCCAGCAGTGCGGCAGCAGGGGACCTCGATGAGCAGTTCTTC
D gene: -; V gene: TRBV3-1/TRBV3-2; clone size: few; J gene: TRBJ1-3; CDR3 protein: CASSQSSGNTIYF; CDR3 DNA: TGTGCCAGCAGCCAGTCGTCTGGAAACACCATATATTTT
D gene: -; V gene: TRBV27; clone size: once; J gene: TRBJ1-5; CDR3 protein: CASRLEGGIGQPQHF; CDR3 DNA: TGTGCCAGCCGTCTAGAGGGAGGCATCGGACAGCCCCAGCATTTT
D gene: -; V gene: TRBV11-2; clone size: -; J gene: TRBJ2-2; CDR3 protein: CASSLGLVGAGELFF; CDR3 DNA: TGTGCCAGCAGCTTAGGTTTGGTTGGCGCCGGGGAGCTGTTTTTT
D gene: -; V gene: TRBV19; clone size: -; J gene: TRBJ1-6; CDR3 protein: CASSLRPALTGQDSPLHF; CDR3 DNA: TGTGCCAGTAGTCTACGTCCCGCACTTACAGGGCAGGATTCACCCCTCCACTTT
D gene: -; V gene: TRBV10-1; clone size: -; J gene: TRBJ1-1; CDR3 protein: CASRDGLNTEAFF; CDR3 DNA: TGCGCCAGCAGGGACGGGCTGAACACTGAAGCTTTCTTT
D gene: -; V gene: TRBV30; clone size: -; J gene: TRBJ1-1; CDR3 protein: CAWSVTEGTEAFF; CDR3 DNA: TGTGCCTGGAGTGTGACTGAGGGCACTGAAGCTTTCTTT
D gene: TRBD1; V gene: TRBV5-4; clone size: -; J gene: TRBJ1-5; CDR3 protein: CASSDGTVNQPQHF; CDR3 DNA: TGTGCCAGCAGCGATGGGACAGTTAATCAGCCCCAGCATTTT